The clone carrying this T cell receptor (beta chain) appeared a single time. Assay used: immunoSEQ multiplex PCR; TCRdb lists only in-frame clones, some missing. The sample consists of under 300,000 clones, about nine tenths of them appearing once. This sample was taken from a study of blood T cell repertoires in COVID-19. As for the study in general: Some COVID-19 samples were acute and others convalescent; all came from the United States, Italy and Spain.

CDR1 is SGDLS, CDR2 YYNGEE, per germline. This CDR3 spans 13 amino acids. V was pared by 2 bases and J by 4 bases, with 7 bases between. Material for sequencing was peripheral blood. The source is a man between 25 and 39 years old with COVID-19, enrolled during active disease. The chain combines TRBV9 with TRBJ1-3; D gene uncertain. This CDR3 reads CASSVDLGNTIYF. DNA for the CDR3: TGTGCCAGCAGCGTTGACTTAGGAAACACCATATATTTT.